What follows describes a single T cell receptor (beta chain). This record belongs to a study of shared clonotypes between healthy human individuals. As for the study in general: Donors had three CD4 naive, three CD4 memory, two CD8 naive and one CD8 memory plate apiece.

TCRdb's copy holds only in-frame clones and misses some; the assay was immunoSEQ multiplex PCR. Seen here are 600,000 to 750,000 clones, roughly 88% observed once, and the top ten hold roughly 36%. V dropped 4 bases and J dropped 0 bases, with 7 bases sitting between them. CDR3 length: 13 amino acids. In germline, CDR1 is MNHEY, CDR2 SMNVEV (reference sequence). The sample consisted of memory CD8+ T cells from PBMCs. Subset here: CD45RO+ cells pooled with CCR7-negative TemRA cells. This TCR came from a man in his late teens or twenties in good health. Some clones in this sample may be carry-over from other donors' samples. This sequence joins TRBV27 and TRBJ2-7, with D unclear. The CDR3 sequence: CASSYGYSYEQYF. Here the CDR3 DNA reads TGTGCCAGCAGTTATGGGTACTCCTACGAGCAGTACTTC.